These 16 T cell receptor beta chains originate from one sample sequenced in a study of a mutant IDH1 vaccine in newly diagnosed glioma. The sample's time point: week 23, last vaccination. Every vaccine dose comprised 300 ug of mutant IDH1 20-mer peptide plus topical imiquimod. Profiled with immunoSEQ multiplex PCR; TCRdb holds only in-frame clones, not every one. In the table there are about 77,000 clones, 75% to 90% of which are singletons. Which antigens these TCRs recognize remains unknown. Here the sequenced sample was PBMCs, taken from a glioma patient whose treatment included an IDH1 peptide vaccine. The receptors originated from a woman aged 45-65 years with glioma.

The chain is built from TRBV28 and TRBJ1-1, with D maybe TRBD1 (6 bases). Trimming removed 6 bases from V and 5 bases from J, with 16 bases in between. Germline lookup yields CDR1 MDHEN and CDR2 SYDVKM. This CDR3 contains 14 residues. DNA of the CDR3: TGTGCCAGCAGCCCAGTACAGGGCGGGACTGAAGCTTTCTTT. It encodes CASSPVQGGTEAFF.

The chain combines TRBV5-1 with TRBJ2-7; D not resolved. CDR1 and CDR2 from the germline V gene are SGHRS and YFSETQ. The CDR3 is made up of 14 amino acids. V was trimmed by 0 bases and J by 0 bases, leaving 7 bases between them. CDR3 nucleotides: TGCGCCAGCAGCTTGGGTCCCAGCTCCTACGAGCAGTACTTC. This translates into CASSLGPSSYEQYF. Variable domain in full (rest from reference TRBV5-1 and TRBJ2-7): KAGVTQTPRYLIKTRGQQVTLSCSPISGHRSVSWYQQTPGQGLQFLFEYFSETQRNKGNFPGRFSGRQFSNSRSEMNVSTLELGDSALYLCASSLGPSSYEQYFGPGTRLTVT.

Here the CDR3 reads CASSLGSGGLTGELFF. Here the CDR3 DNA reads TGTGCCAGCAGCTTGGGGTCCGGGGGACTCACCGGGGAGCTGTTTTTT. The rearrangement uses TRBV5-5 and TRBJ2-2; D perhaps matches TRBD2 (6 bases). Germline values: CDR1 SGHKS, CDR2 YYEKEE (reference sequence). The V end was cut by 0 bases, the J end by 4 bases, with 13 bases between. This CDR3 has 16 amino acids. The full variable domain, rest sourced from reference TRBV5-5 and TRBJ2-2, is DAGVTQSPTHLIKTRGQQVTLRCSPISGHKSVSWYQQVLGQGPQFIFQYYEKEERGRGNFPDRFSARQFPNYSSELNVNALLLGDSALYLCASSLGSGGLTGELFFGEGSRLTVL.

The chain uses TRBV2 and TRBJ2-7; a possible D gene is TRBD1 (5 bases). The CDR3 loop spans 15 amino acids. V lost 7 bases and J lost 2, with 18 bases in between. In germline, CDR1 is SNHLY, CDR2 FYNNEI. The CDR3: CASIPTVDRAYEQYF. As DNA, the CDR3 is TGTGCCAGCATCCCCACCGTTGACAGAGCCTACGAGCAGTACTTC.

V usage is TRBV29-1 and J usage is TRBJ2-1, with D possibly matching TRBD2 (6 bases). The germline V gene encodes CDR1 SQVTM and CDR2 ANQGSEA. The CDR3 length is 16 residues. V was pared by 2 bases and J by 0 bases, with 14 bases between. CDR3 DNA sequence: TGCAGCGTTGAAAGGGCGGGATGGAGCTCCTACAATGAGCAGTTCTTC. This encodes CSVERAGWSSYNEQFF.

This chain uses TRBV19 with TRBJ2-7; 11 bases match TRBD2. J lost 2 bases, V lost 3 bases, and 3 bases had no gene match. This CDR3 is built from 15 residues. The germline V gene has CDR1 LNHDA and CDR2 SQIVND (reference sequence). For the CDR3, the DNA is TGTGCCAGTAGTATTTTAGCGGGAGGGCCCTACGAGCAGTACTTC. It translates to CASSILAGGPYEQYF.

The rearrangement links TRBV5-1 to TRBJ1-2; D not certain. The CDR3 is 13 residues long. Between the trimmed V and J ends, which lost 1 base and 6 bases, there was a span of 10 bases. Per the germline V gene, CDR1 is SGHRS and CDR2 is YFSETQ. The DNA for the CDR3 is TGCGCCAGCAGCTTGAAAGGATCACATGGCTACACCTTC. Translating it yields CASSLKGSHGYTF.

The chain recombines TRBV19 with TRBJ2-7, with D possibly matching TRBD2 (5 bases). Germline V gene lookup returns CDR1 LNHDA and CDR2 SQIVND (reference sequence). The CDR3 runs 14 residues. V was cut by 5 bases and J by 0 bases, with 11 bases left in between. CDR3 sequence: CASSAGINSYEQYF. In nucleotides, the CDR3 is TGTGCCAGTAGTGCCGGGATTAACTCCTACGAGCAGTACTTC.

This chain links TRBV5-1 with TRBJ2-7; TRBD2 matches 10 bases. Trimming took 5 bases from V and 7 from J; bases not matched to a gene: 6. The germline V gene has CDR1 SGHRS and CDR2 YFSETQ. This CDR3 region has 13 residues. The CDR3 DNA is TGCGCCAGCAGTTCTAGCGGGAGTCGGGAGCAGTACTTC. Translated, it gives CASSSSGSREQYF.

The chain combines TRBV12-5 with TRBJ2-3; 7 nucleotides match TRBD2. The CDR3 totals 14 residues. The germline V gene has CDR1 LGHNT and CDR2 FRNRAP. V shed 7 bases, J shed 2 bases, and the junction held 6 bases outside the gene matches. This CDR3 reads CASVVGGNTDTQYF. CDR3 nucleotide sequence: TGTGCTAGTGTCGTCGGGGGGAACACAGATACGCAGTATTTT.

The chain uses TRBV10-3 and TRBJ2-7; 8 bases map to TRBD1. Per germline, CDR1 ENHRY and CDR2 SYGVKD. The V segment lost 6 bases and the J segment 6 bases; nucleotides outside the gene matches: 7. CDR3 length equals 13 residues. The CDR3 here is CAIRDDRGLEQYF. The CDR3 bases are TGTGCCATCAGGGATGACAGGGGCCTCGAGCAGTACTTC.

Notes on this clone: This clone may be a read error of a much larger clone one base away. The rearrangement joins TRBV11-3 to TRBJ1-1, with D possibly being TRBD1 (6 bases). CDR1 is SGHNT, CDR2 YENEEA, per germline. Trimming took off 5 bases at V and 1 base at J, with 8 bases between the two ends. The CDR3 spans 13 residues. The CDR3 region is CASSLQGNTEAFF. Written as DNA, the CDR3 is TGTGCCAGCAGCCTACAGGGGAACACTGAAGCTTTCTTT.

V is TRBV5-4 and J is TRBJ1-4; the match to TRBD1 covers 9 bases. The CDR3 has 14 amino acids. Germline V gives CDR1 SGHNT, CDR2 YYREEE (reference sequence). Trimming took 5 bases from V and 6 from J; bases not matched to a gene: 5. CDR3 DNA: TGTGCCAGCAGTCACAGGGGGCGAGATGAAAAACTGTTTTTT. This gives the protein CASSHRGRDEKLFF.

CDR3 amino acids: CASSYRPLSTNEKLFF. The CDR3 bases are TGTGCCAGCAGTTACAGGCCTCTTTCAACTAATGAAAAACTGTTTTTT. The rearrangement joins TRBV6-6 to TRBJ1-4; no reliable D call. The CDR3 runs 16 residues. V lost 2 bases to trimming and J lost 0 bases, with 10 bases between them. Per germline, CDR1 MNHNY and CDR2 SVGAGI (reference sequence).

V and J are TRBV6-6 and TRBJ2-7; 9 bases are shared with TRBD2. The CDR3 is 12 residues long. V was pared by 5 bases and J by 11 bases, with 7 bases of the junction left unmatched. CDR1 and CDR2 (germline): MNHNY, SVGAGI (reference sequence). CDR3 sequence reads: CASSTPRTSEYF. The CDR3 nucleotides are TGTGCCAGCAGTACTCCCAGGACTAGCGAGTACTTC.

The chain carries TRBV28 and TRBJ1-3, with D possibly being TRBD1 (5 bases). V was shortened by 1 base and J by 2 bases, with 9 bases between the two germline ends. The CDR3 covers 15 residues. Germline CDR1 and CDR2: MDHEN and SYDVKM. CDR3 in amino acids: CASSLFGGAGNTIYF. Here the CDR3 DNA reads TGTGCCAGCAGTTTATTTGGGGGGGCTGGAAACACCATATATTTT.